This TCR beta chain emerged from a study of human T cells and chemical hapten exposure. The overall study: Alopecia areata, totalis and universalis patients, mostly female, were included.

Findings and limits, study-wide: Relative to controls, expanded TCRs formed significantly more large CDR3 similarity clusters.

Unique molecular identifiers were attached to individual cDNA molecules during library preparation. TCRdb re-derived calls from the RACE reads in MiXCR, one entry per CDR3 protein. The sample consists of roughly 86,000 distinct CDR3 sequences, about 10% of them appearing once. Germline loops: CDR1 MNHEY, CDR2 SVGEGT. Trimming took 7 bases from V and 6 from J; bases not matched to a gene: 12. The CDR3 consists of 15 residues. This clonotype was recorded many times. Its antigen is unidentified. Indicated time point: patch test 1, 2 weeks after DPC sensitization. Treatment in this sample: therapeutic diphenylcyclopropenone sensitization with weekly scalp DPC. At patch-test visits, sampling came before the patch test.

The receptor was isolated from a middle-aged man with alopecia areata. Some clones in this sample may be carry-over from other donors' samples. The input for sequencing was whole blood, taken in connection with sensitization to the hapten diphenylcyclopropenone (DPC). The gene calls are TRBV6-2 or TRBV6-3 and TRBJ1-5; 7 bases match TRBD1. CDR3: CASKEGDRAAQPQHF. The CDR3 DNA follows: TGTGCCAGCAAGGAGGGAGACAGGGCGGCTCAGCCCCAGCATTTT.